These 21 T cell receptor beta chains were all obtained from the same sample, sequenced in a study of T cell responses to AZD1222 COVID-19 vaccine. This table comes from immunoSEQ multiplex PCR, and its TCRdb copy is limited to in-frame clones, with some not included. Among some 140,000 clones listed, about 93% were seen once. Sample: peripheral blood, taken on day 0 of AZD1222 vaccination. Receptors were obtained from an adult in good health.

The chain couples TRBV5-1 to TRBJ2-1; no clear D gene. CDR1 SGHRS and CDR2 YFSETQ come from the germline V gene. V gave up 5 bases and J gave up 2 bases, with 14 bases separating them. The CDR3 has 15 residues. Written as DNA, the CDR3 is TGCGCCAGCAGTGGGCCGTCAAATACCTACAATGAGCAGTTCTTC. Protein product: CASSGPSNTYNEQFF.

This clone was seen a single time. CDR3 DNA sequence: TGTGCCAGCAGCTTAGGCGGGTTTCTAGCGGGGGACAATGAGCAGTTCTTC. This encodes CASSLGGFLAGDNEQFF. V usage is TRBV7-6 and J usage is TRBJ2-1; 10 bases are a match to TRBD2. V was pared by 1 base and J by 5 bases, with 8 bases of the junction left unmatched. The CDR3 has 17 residues. In germline, CDR1 is SGHVS, CDR2 FNYEAQ.

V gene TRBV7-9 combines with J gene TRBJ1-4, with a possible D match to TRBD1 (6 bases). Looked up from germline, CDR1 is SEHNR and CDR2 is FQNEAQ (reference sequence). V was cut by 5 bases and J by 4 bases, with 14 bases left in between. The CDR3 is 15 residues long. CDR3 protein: CASSQDRKHNEKLFF. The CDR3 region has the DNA TGTGCCAGCAGCCAGGACAGAAAGCATAATGAAAAACTGTTTTTT.

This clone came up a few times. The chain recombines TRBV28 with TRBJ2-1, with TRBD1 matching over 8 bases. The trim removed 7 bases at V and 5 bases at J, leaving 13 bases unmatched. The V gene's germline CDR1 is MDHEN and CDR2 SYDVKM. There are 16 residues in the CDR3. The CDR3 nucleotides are TGTGCCAGCACCGCGGACAGGGAGCATACGAACAATGAGCAGTTCTTC. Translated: CASTADREHTNNEQFF.

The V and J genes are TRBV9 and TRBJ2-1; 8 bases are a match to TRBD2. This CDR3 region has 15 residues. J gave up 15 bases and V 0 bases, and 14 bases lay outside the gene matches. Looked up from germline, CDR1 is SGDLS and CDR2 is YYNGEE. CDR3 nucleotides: TGTGCCAGCAGCGTAGGGGACGGGAGGGCCCTCTGGCCGTTCTTC. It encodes CASSVGDGRALWPFF.

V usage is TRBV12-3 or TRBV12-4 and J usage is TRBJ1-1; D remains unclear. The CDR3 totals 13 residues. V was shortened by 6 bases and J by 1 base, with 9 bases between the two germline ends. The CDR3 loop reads CASRVSGNTEAFF. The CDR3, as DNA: TGTGCCAGCAGGGTATCAGGGAACACTGAAGCTTTCTTT.

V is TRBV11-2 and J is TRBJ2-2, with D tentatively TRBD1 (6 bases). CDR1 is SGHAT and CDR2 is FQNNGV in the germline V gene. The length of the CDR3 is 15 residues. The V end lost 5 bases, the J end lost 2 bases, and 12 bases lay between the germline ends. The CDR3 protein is CASSRSRGNTGELFF. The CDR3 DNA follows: TGTGCCAGCAGCAGGTCCAGGGGCAACACCGGGGAGCTGTTTTTT.

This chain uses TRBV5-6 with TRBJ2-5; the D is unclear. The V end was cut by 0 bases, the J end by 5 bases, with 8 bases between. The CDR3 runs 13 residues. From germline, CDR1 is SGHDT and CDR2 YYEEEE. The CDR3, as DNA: TGTGCCAGCAGCTTGGAGTTCAGGGAGACCCAGTACTTC. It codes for CASSLEFRETQYF.

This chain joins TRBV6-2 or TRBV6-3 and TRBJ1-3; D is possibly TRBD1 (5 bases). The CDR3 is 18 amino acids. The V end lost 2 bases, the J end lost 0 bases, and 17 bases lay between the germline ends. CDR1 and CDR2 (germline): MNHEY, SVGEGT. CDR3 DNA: TGTGCCAGCAGTTACGACGGACTAGGACACAGCTCTGGAAACACCATATATTTT. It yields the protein CASSYDGLGHSSGNTIYF.

This CDR3 is CASSLVQPLLVYNEQFF. Here the CDR3 DNA reads TGTGCCAGCAGCTTGGTCCAGCCCCTCCTAGTTTACAATGAGCAGTTCTTC. The chain recombines TRBV5-6 with TRBJ2-1; no firm D call. The CDR3 totals 17 residues. Germline-derived CDR1 and CDR2 are SGHDT and YYEEEE. V lost 0 bases and J 4 bases, leaving 17 bases between the germline ends.

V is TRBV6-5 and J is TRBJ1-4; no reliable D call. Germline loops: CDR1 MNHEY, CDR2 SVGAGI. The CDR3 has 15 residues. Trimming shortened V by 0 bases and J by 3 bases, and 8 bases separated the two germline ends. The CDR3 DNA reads TGTGCCAGCAGTTACTCGGGGAACCCTAATGAAAAACTGTTTTTT. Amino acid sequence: CASSYSGNPNEKLFF.

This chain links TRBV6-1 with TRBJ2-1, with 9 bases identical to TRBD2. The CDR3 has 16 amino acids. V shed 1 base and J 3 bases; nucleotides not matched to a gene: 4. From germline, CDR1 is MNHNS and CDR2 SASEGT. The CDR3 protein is CASSEGLAGLYNEQFF. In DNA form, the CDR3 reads TGTGCCAGCAGTGAAGGTCTAGCGGGACTCTACAATGAGCAGTTCTTC.

CDR3 nucleotide sequence: TGTGCCAGCACCGTCAGCGGGAGCAGCGCAGATACGCAGTATTTT. Its translation is CASTVSGSSADTQYF. V is TRBV28 and J is TRBJ2-3; 8 positions match TRBD2. This CDR3 contains 15 residues. Germline V gene sequence: CDR1 MDHEN, CDR2 SYDVKM. V lost 7 bases, J lost 4 bases, and 10 bases stayed unmatched.

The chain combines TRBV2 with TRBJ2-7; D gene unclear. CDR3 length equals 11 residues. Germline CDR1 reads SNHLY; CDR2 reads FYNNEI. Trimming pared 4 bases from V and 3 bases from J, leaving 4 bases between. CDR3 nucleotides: TGTGCCAGCAGTGCCAACTACGAGCAGTACTTC. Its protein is CASSANYEQYF.

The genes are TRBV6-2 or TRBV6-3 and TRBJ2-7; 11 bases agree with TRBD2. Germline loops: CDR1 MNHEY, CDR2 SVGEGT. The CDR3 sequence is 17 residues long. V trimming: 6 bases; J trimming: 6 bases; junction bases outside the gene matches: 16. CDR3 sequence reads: CASSILERLAGRVEQYF. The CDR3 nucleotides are TGTGCCAGCAGCATTTTGGAACGACTAGCGGGACGTGTCGAGCAGTACTTC.

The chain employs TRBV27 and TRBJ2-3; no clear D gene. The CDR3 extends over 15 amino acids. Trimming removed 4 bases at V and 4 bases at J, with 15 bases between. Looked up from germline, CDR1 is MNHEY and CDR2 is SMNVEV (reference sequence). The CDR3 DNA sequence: TGTGCCAGCAGTTCCAAGCCGCCGCCCCCAGATACGCAGTATTTT. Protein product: CASSSKPPPPDTQYF.

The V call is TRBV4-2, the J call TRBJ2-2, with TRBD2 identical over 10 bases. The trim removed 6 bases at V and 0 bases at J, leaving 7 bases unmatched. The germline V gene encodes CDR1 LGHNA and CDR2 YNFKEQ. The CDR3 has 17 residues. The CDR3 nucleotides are TGTGCCAGCAGATGGGTAGCGGGGGGCCCGAACACCGGGGAGCTGTTTTTT. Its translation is CASRWVAGGPNTGELFF.

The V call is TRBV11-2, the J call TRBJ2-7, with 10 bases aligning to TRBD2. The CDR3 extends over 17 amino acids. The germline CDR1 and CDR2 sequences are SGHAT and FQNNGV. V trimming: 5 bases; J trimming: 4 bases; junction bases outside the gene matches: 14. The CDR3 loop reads CASSRFVGLAGVYEQYF. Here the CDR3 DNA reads TGTGCCAGCAGCCGTTTTGTGGGGCTAGCGGGAGTATACGAGCAGTACTTC.

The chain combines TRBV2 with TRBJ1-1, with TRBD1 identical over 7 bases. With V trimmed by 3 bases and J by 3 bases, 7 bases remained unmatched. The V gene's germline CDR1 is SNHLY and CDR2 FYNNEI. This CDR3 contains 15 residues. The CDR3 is CASSESYRGHTEAFF. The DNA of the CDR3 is TGTGCCAGCAGTGAGAGCTACAGGGGACACACTGAAGCTTTCTTT.

The CDR3 protein is CAGHRGGTEAFF. The CDR3, as DNA: TGTGCCGGACACCGAGGAGGCACTGAAGCTTTCTTT. The V and J genes are TRBV30 and TRBJ1-1, with a possible D match to TRBD1 (5 bases). CDR1 GTSNPN and CDR2 SVGIG come from the germline V gene (reference sequence). Trimming pared 8 bases from V and 4 bases from J, leaving 14 bases between. The CDR3 runs 12 residues.

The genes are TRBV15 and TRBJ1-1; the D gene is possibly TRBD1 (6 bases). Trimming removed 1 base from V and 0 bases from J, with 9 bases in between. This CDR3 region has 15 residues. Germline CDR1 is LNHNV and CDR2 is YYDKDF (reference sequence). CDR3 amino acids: CATSRGTGLNTEAFF. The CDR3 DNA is TGTGCCACCAGCAGAGGTACAGGGCTGAACACTGAAGCTTTCTTT.